The present T cell receptor beta chain was sequenced within a study of B cell selection in AIRE deficiency. Note on this clone: The antigen remains undetermined.

Generated by immunoSEQ multiplex PCR, the TCRdb table keeps only in-frame clones and is missing some. This table has 20,000 to 25,000 clones, approximately 94% appearing once. The CDR3 is 16 amino acids. J gave up 4 bases and V 3 bases, and 3 bases lay outside the gene matches. CDR1 ENHRY and CDR2 SYGVKD come from the germline V gene. Study-level results: AIRE-deficient Tconv and Treg repertoires matched healthy donors in TCRBV, CDR3 length, diversity.

Regulatory T cells were sorted as CD4+CD25hiCD127low/negative. The origin of this receptor is a human donor with AIRE deficiency. This chain joins TRBV10-3 and TRBJ2-1; 13 nucleotides line up with TRBD2. Material for sequencing was Tregs sorted from PBMCs. CDR3: CAISERLAGGYNEQFF. CDR3 DNA: TGTGCCATCAGTGAAAGACTAGCGGGGGGATACAATGAGCAGTTCTTC.